A single T cell receptor beta chain is shown here with its context. Trimming took 5 bases from V and 4 from J; bases not matched to a gene: 4. This CDR3 has 13 amino acids. From germline, CDR1 is MNHEY and CDR2 SVGAGI. This entry comes from a study of blood T cell repertoires in COVID-19. Source study methods: Scientists estimated how many nucleated cells there were by amplifying reference gene primers. Some clones are missing from TCRdb's copy, which holds only in-frame ones; the method was immunoSEQ multiplex PCR. The DNA gave D and trimming, while V, J and clone size come from that table. The data contain some 250,000 clones, roughly 84% of them seen just once; the ten biggest clones take up around 25%.

This clonotype was sampled from a middle-aged man with acute or convalescent COVID-19. Sequenced sample: peripheral blood. The V and J genes are TRBV6-5 and TRBJ2-7; 8 bases fit TRBD1. DNA for the CDR3: TGTGCCAGCAGTCCCGGGACAGGTTACGAGCAGTACTTC. Protein product: CASSPGTGYEQYF.